Shown below are 9 T cell receptor beta chains from a single sample sequenced in a study of cytomegalovirus exposure and HLA in healthy donors. Use of 60 Vbeta and 13 Jbeta primers characterized the PCR. Here immunoSEQ multiplex PCR was the method, and the copy in TCRdb shows in-frame clones only, minus some. The table records around 140,000 clones, approximately 77% of them present only once. The sequenced sample consisted of PBMCs. These receptor sequences come from a middle-aged woman in good health and CMV-seronegative.

V gene TRBV7-2 combines with J gene TRBJ2-3; weak D call: TRBD1 (6 bases). The CDR3 length is 13 residues. V was cut by 1 base and J by 6 bases, with 8 bases left in between. Germline lookup yields CDR1 SGHTA and CDR2 FQGNSA. CDR3 residues: CASSLDRGDTQYF. The CDR3, as DNA: TGTGCCAGCAGCTTAGATAGGGGGGATACGCAGTATTTT.

This clone showed up just once. The CDR3 coding sequence is TGTGCCAGCAGCCAAGATGGGATGACAGTCGGACGTAAACTGTTTTTT. Its translation: CASSQDGMTVGRKLFF. This rearrangement joins TRBV14 to TRBJ1-4; D is perhaps TRBD1 (5 bases). This CDR3 spans 16 amino acids. Looked up from germline, CDR1 is SGHDN and CDR2 is FVKESK. Trimming stripped 0 bases from V and 11 bases from J, with 19 bases between. Combining the CDR3 with reference TRBV14 and TRBJ1-4 gives the whole variable domain EAGVTQFPSHSVIEKGQTVTLRCDPISGHDNLYWYRRVMGKEIKFLLHFVKESKQDESGMPNNRFLAERTGGTYSTLKVQPAELEDSGVYFCASSQDGMTVGRKLFFGSGTQLSVL.

This clone has a single count. This sequence joins TRBV29-1 and TRBJ2-5; D not certain. V was cut by 4 bases and J by 2 bases, with 11 bases left in between. CDR1 and CDR2 from the germline V gene are SQVTM and ANQGSEA. The CDR3 is 13 residues long. The CDR3 here is CSVAGRTQETQYF. CDR3 bases: TGCAGCGTTGCGGGTCGCACTCAAGAGACCCAGTACTTC.

J is TRBJ2-5 and V is TRBV30, with a weak D call TRBD1 (5 bases). Deletions cut 0 bases from V and 1 base from J, with 12 bases between. The CDR3 is 15 residues long. CDR1 and CDR2 (germline): GTSNPN, SVGIG (reference sequence). CDR3 sequence: CAWSVIWGLQETQYF. For the CDR3, the DNA is TGTGCCTGGAGTGTCATTTGGGGCCTCCAAGAGACCCAGTACTTC.

This clone was observed a handful of times. The chain uses TRBV10-3 and TRBJ1-6; TRBD1 matches 7 bases. The CDR3 runs to 16 residues. Germline V gene lookup returns CDR1 ENHRY and CDR2 SYGVKD. With 2 bases clipped from V and 6 bases from J, the junction kept 7 bases outside the gene matches. In DNA, the CDR3 is TGTGCCATCAGTGAGAATGACAGGGTTCCTAATTCACCCCTCCACTTT. It translates to CAISENDRVPNSPLHF.

The chain carries TRBV7-8 and TRBJ1-4, with 8 bases that match TRBD1. Unmatched junction bases numbered 8, after V lost 3 bases and J lost 8 bases. Germline CDR1 is SGHVS and CDR2 is FQNEAQ. The CDR3 extends over 15 amino acids. CDR3 sequence reads: CASSFPGGAEEKLFF. The CDR3 DNA reads as TGTGCCAGCAGCTTTCCAGGGGGCGCGGAAGAAAAACTGTTTTTT.

V usage is TRBV2 and J usage is TRBJ2-3; 7 nucleotides agree with TRBD2. The germline CDR1 and CDR2 sequences are SNHLY and FYNNEI. The CDR3 extends over 14 amino acids. After removal of 7 bases from V and 4 bases from J, the junction contained 8 bases not matched to a gene. The CDR3 is CASTAGEDADTQYF. The CDR3 DNA sequence: TGTGCCAGCACGGCGGGGGAGGACGCAGATACGCAGTATTTT.

V and J are TRBV12-5 and TRBJ1-6, with 9 bases aligning to TRBD1. V dropped 5 bases and J dropped 9; count of bases not matched to a gene: 11. The CDR3 covers 16 residues. The germline V gene encodes CDR1 LGHNT and CDR2 FRNRAP. CDR3 sequence: CASGPEWGQGGSPLHF. DNA for the CDR3: TGTGCTAGTGGTCCCGAATGGGGACAGGGAGGTTCACCCCTCCACTTT.

The chain combines TRBV5-4 with TRBJ2-1; 9 positions match TRBD2. The CDR3 runs 16 residues. V shed 2 bases, J shed 10 bases, and the junction held 13 bases outside the gene matches. Germline loops: CDR1 SGHNT, CDR2 YYREEE (reference sequence). The CDR3 DNA follows: TGTGCCAGCAGCTTAGGAGGGGCTAGCGGGGCCCAAGAGCAGTTCTTC. It codes for CASSLGGASGAQEQFF.